Presented here are 15 T cell receptor beta chains from one specimen sequenced in a study of regulatory T cells in long-lasting Graves disease. The sample's time point: newly diagnosed GD, antithyroid drugs for less than 3 months. From PBMCs, RNA was extracted and then used to make the TCR library. With iRepertoire HTBI primers and Arm-PCR of CDR3 regions, TCR beta libraries were built. TCRdb re-derived calls from the multiplex PCR reads in MiXCR, one entry per CDR3 protein. The sample lists fewer than 400,000 distinct CDR3 sequences; over 15% were seen once. The sample consisted of peripheral blood mononuclear cells (PBMCs), taken at new diagnosis, from a patient treated with antithyroid drugs. These receptors were obtained from a female donor with Graves disease.

The V and J genes are TRBV9 and TRBJ2-5, with 12 bases that match TRBD1. V dropped 4 bases and J dropped 3; count of bases not matched to a gene: 4. This CDR3 has 15 residues. CDR1 and CDR2 from the germline V gene are SGDLS and YYNGEE. The CDR3, as DNA: TGTGCCAGCAGCTTTGGGACAGGGGGCAAAGAGACCCAGTACTTC. Protein product: CASSFGTGGKETQYF.

The rearrangement joins TRBV28 to TRBJ1-1, with D perhaps TRBD1 (5 bases). Trimming left V 6 bases short and J 4 bases short, with 21 bases between. Per the germline V gene, CDR1 is MDHEN and CDR2 is SYDVKM. The CDR3 loop spans 16 amino acids. The CDR3 DNA reads TGTGCCAGCAGGAGAGGACAAACCTTGTTAGGCACTGAAGCTTTCTTT. This codes for CASRRGQTLLGTEAFF.

CDR3 amino acids: CASSQGLAEYNEQFF. DNA of the CDR3: TGTGCCAGCAGTCAGGGACTAGCGGAATACAATGAGCAGTTCTTC. The rearrangement joins TRBV2 to TRBJ2-1; TRBD2 agrees at 11 bases. The CDR3 contains 15 residues. Trimming cost V 5 bases and J 4 bases; bases outside gene matches: 4. Germline CDR1 SNHLY, CDR2 FYNNEI.

For this clonotype: One junction end does not reproduce the germline sequence, and a read error may be involved. This chain connects TRBV24-1 to TRBJ1-2; no firm D call. Germline loops: CDR1 KGHDR, CDR2 SFDVKD. The CDR3 runs 13 residues. The CDR3 region has the DNA TGTGCCACCGCCCCGAGGTGGCTTCATGGCTACACCTTT. Translation: CATAPRWLHGYTF.

The gene calls are TRBV3-1 and TRBJ2-1; weak D call: TRBD2 (6 bases). Per the germline V gene, CDR1 is LGHDT and CDR2 is YNNKEL (reference sequence). CDR3 length: 14 amino acids. The ends were cut back, 5 bases at V and 2 bases at J, with 10 bases in the middle. The CDR3 nucleotides read TGTGCCAGCAGCACTAGCACTACCTACAATGAGCAGTTCTTC. Its protein is CASSTSTTYNEQFF.

About this clonotype: It differs at one base from a far larger clone, so likely a read error. The rearrangement joins TRBV6-9 to TRBJ1-3; D may be TRBD1 (6 bases). The CDR3 contains 17 residues. CDR1 is MNHGY, CDR2 SVAAGI, per germline. CDR3 amino acids: CAGSYSGQGSSGNTIYF. The CDR3 DNA follows: TGTGCCGGCAGTTACTCAGGCCAGGGGAGCTCTGGAAACACCATATATTTT.

The chain has TRBV9 and TRBJ2-1, with D perhaps matching TRBD1 (6 bases). CDR1 and CDR2 (germline): SGDLS, YYNGEE. With 6 bases removed from V and 4 bases from J, the gap between germline ends came to 17 bases. This CDR3 has 15 residues. The CDR3 loop reads CASTRTADRYNEQFF. DNA for the CDR3: TGTGCCAGCACGAGAACTGCGGACAGATACAATGAGCAGTTCTTC.

The chain couples TRBV19 to TRBJ1-5; D unresolved. The CDR3 has 15 residues. The germline V and J ends were trimmed by 4 bases and 0 bases, with 10 bases remaining between them. CDR1 is LNHDA and CDR2 is SQIVND in the germline V gene (reference sequence). DNA for the CDR3: TGTGCCAGTAGTAACAGAGGCTATAGCAATCAGCCCCAGCATTTT. It codes for CASSNRGYSNQPQHF.

Details on this clonotype: Given a much more abundant clone one base away, this may be a read error. J is TRBJ2-4 and V is TRBV28; 7 positions match TRBD2. With the DNA end fitting TRBJ2-1 better, the J assignment may be wrong. Germline V gene data show CDR1 as MDHEN and CDR2 as SYDVKM. This CDR3 has 17 residues. The CDR3 reads CASSPSDPASGDYEQFF. The CDR3 region has the DNA TGTGCCAGCAGTCCCTCCGATCCTGCTAGCGGAGACTACGAGCAGTTCTTC.

The sample holds many counts of this clonotype. The chain couples TRBV11-3 to TRBJ2-2; 15 bases align to TRBD2. The CDR3 loop spans 21 amino acids. Losses at the gene ends were 6 bases for V and 4 bases for J; bases not matched to a gene: 18. Looked up from germline, CDR1 is SGHNT and CDR2 is YENEEA. The CDR3 loop is CASRNSMSGLAGGGTTGELFF. CDR3 in DNA: TGTGCCAGCAGAAACTCCATGTCTGGACTAGCGGGAGGGGGGACCACCGGGGAGCTGTTTTTT. Filled out from reference TRBV11-3 and TRBJ2-2, the complete variable domain reads EAGVVQSPRYKIIEKKQPVAFWCNPISGHNTLYWYLQNLGQGPELLIRYENEEAVDDSQLPKDRFSAERLKGVDSTLKIQPAELGDSAVYLCASRNSMSGLAGGGTTGELFFGEGSRLTVL.

The chain employs TRBV15 and TRBJ2-2, with 7 bases identical to TRBD2. Losses at the gene ends were 1 base for V and 4 bases for J; bases not matched to a gene: 6. Germline CDR1 and CDR2: LNHNV and YYDKDF (reference sequence). The CDR3 has 16 amino acids. The CDR3 DNA sequence: TGTGCCACCAGCAGAGCCAGGCTAGCGGTCACCGGGGAGCTGTTTTTT. This encodes CATSRARLAVTGELFF. Complete variable domain (other parts from reference TRBV15 and TRBJ2-2): DAMVIQNPRYQVTQFGKPVTLSCSQTLNHNVMYWYQQKSSQAPKLLFHYYDKDFNNEADTPDNFQSRRPNTSFCFLDIRSPGLGDTAMYLCATSRARLAVTGELFFGEGSRLTVL.

V is TRBV12-3 or TRBV12-4 and J is TRBJ2-7; D gene uncertain. V was pared by 5 bases and J by 4 bases, with 12 bases between. The CDR3 is made up of 13 amino acids. The CDR3: CASSLSLVYEQYF. CDR3 DNA sequence: TGTGCCAGCAGTCTAAGCCTGGTTTACGAGCAGTACTTC.

The chain couples TRBV7-6 to TRBJ1-6; the D is unclear. V lost 5 bases to trimming and J lost 11 bases, with 13 bases between them. Germline CDR1 SGHVS, CDR2 FNYEAQ. This CDR3 is built from 13 residues. The CDR3 DNA sequence: TGTGCCAGCAGCACTGGGTACATGGCACCCCTCCACTTT. As protein: CASSTGYMAPLHF.

V gene TRBV7-9 combines with J gene TRBJ2-5, with D tentatively TRBD1 (5 bases). The V end lost 4 bases, the J end lost 1 base, and 10 bases lay between the germline ends. The CDR3 runs to 14 residues. Germline CDR1 is SEHNR and CDR2 is FQNEAQ (reference sequence). The CDR3 loop is CASSSNDSQETQYF. CDR3 in DNA: TGTGCCAGCAGCTCCAACGACAGCCAAGAGACCCAGTACTTC.

In this sample, this clonotype turned up many times. This chain connects TRBV5-5 to TRBJ1-2; no definite D call. This CDR3 spans 12 amino acids. V lost 2 bases to trimming and J lost 4 bases, with 6 bases between them. Germline V gene sequence: CDR1 SGHKS, CDR2 YYEKEE (reference sequence). In nucleotides, the CDR3 is TGTGCCAGCAGCTTAGCGATCTATGGCTACACCTTC. This sequence encodes CASSLAIYGYTF. Complete variable domain (other parts from reference TRBV5-5 and TRBJ1-2): DAGVTQSPTHLIKTRGQQVTLRCSPISGHKSVSWYQQVLGQGPQFIFQYYEKEERGRGNFPDRFSARQFPNYSSELNVNALLLGDSALYLCASSLAIYGYTFGSGTRLTVV.